This record concerns one TCR beta chain sequence. The assay was immunoSEQ multiplex PCR, and TCRdb's table has in-frame clones only and misses some. The data hold about 610,000 clones, with more than 95% observed a single time. J was trimmed by 5 bases and V by 6 bases; bases with no gene match: 18. The CDR3 contains 17 residues. Germline V gene data show CDR1 as SGHRS and CDR2 as YFSETQ. This sample was taken from a study of shared clonotypes between healthy human individuals. Sequenced: naive CD4+ T cells sorted from blood. Subset noted: CD45RA+ positively selected. This clonotype originated in a woman under 40 in good health. The J gene is TRBJ2-5, the V gene TRBV5-1; TRBD2 matches at 8 bases. Here the CDR3 DNA reads TGCGCCAGCACCCCCGGGAGGGTTCCCAGCGGGTCGGAGACCCAGTACTTC. Protein product: CASTPGRVPSGSETQYF.